These T cell receptor beta chains were read from a single sample in a study of T cell changes during pregnancy in multiple sclerosis. Clones were read by immunoSEQ multiplex PCR, and TCRdb kept only the in-frame ones, dropping some. The sample contains approximately 58,000 clones, around 90% of which appear only once. This material consisted of peripheral blood, taken in the second trimester of pregnancy. These receptors all come from a female donor with multiple sclerosis, enrolled in a pregnancy study. CDR3s include the opening cysteine and the closing phenylalanine or tryptophan. D genes are given only for firm matches. The size of a clone is reported for some rows only, either as once, few or many, or as a class for expanded clones.

d_gene,v_gene,abundance,j_gene,CDR3nt,CDR3aa
-,TRBV28,-,TRBJ1-4,TGTGCCAGCAGTTTAACGGCTAATGAAAAACTGTTTTTT,CASSLTANEKLFF
-,TRBV5-1,-,TRBJ2-5,TGCGCCAGCAGCTTGTGGCAATCCCAAGAGACCCAGTACTTC,CASSLWQSQETQYF
TRBD1,TRBV19,-,TRBJ2-7,TGTGCCAGTAGTAACACCGGGACAGGGAGATCCTACGAGCAGTACTTC,CASSNTGTGRSYEQYF
TRBD2,TRBV19,-,TRBJ2-1,TGTGCCAGTATCCCTAGCGGGCCCAATCGCTATGAGCAGTTCTTC,CASIPSGPNRYEQFF
TRBD2,TRBV2,-,TRBJ2-1,TGTGCCAGCAGTGTCAACCTAGCGGGAGCAAGGAATGAGCAGTTCTTC,CASSVNLAGARNEQFF
TRBD1,TRBV30,-,TRBJ2-7,TGTGCCTGGGACAGGGGGCTGGAGCAGTACTTC,CAWDRGLEQYF
-,TRBV10-3,-,TRBJ1-2,TGTGCCATCAGTGAGTCGCTAGAGTCCGTAGCCCGTCTGGGCTACACCTTC,CAISESLESVARLGYTF
-,TRBV30,-,TRBJ1-1,TGTGCCTGGAGTGCGATAGACAGGCGGAACACTGAAGCTTTCTTT,CAWSAIDRRNTEAFF
TRBD1,TRBV18,-,TRBJ1-4,TGTGCCAGCTCACCGATACAGGGGGTGGGTGAAAAACTGTTTTTT,CASSPIQGVGEKLFF
TRBD2,TRBV30,-,TRBJ2-1,TGTGCCTGGAGTGTTAGCGGGAACAATGAGCAGTTCTTC,CAWSVSGNNEQFF
-,TRBV27,-,TRBJ2-7,TGTGCCAGCAGTTTATTAGCCGGGGTCTACGAGCAGTACTTC,CASSLLAGVYEQYF
TRBD2,TRBV2,-,TRBJ2-7,TGTGCCAGCAGGGATAGCGGGTCGTACGAGCAGTACTTC,CASRDSGSYEQYF
-,TRBV13,-,TRBJ2-7,TGTGCCAGCAGCTTGATGGTGTCAGGGGGGCTGGGTGAGCAGTACTTC,CASSLMVSGGLGEQYF
-,TRBV7-2,-,TRBJ2-1,TGTGCCAGCAGCATAGGGCGAGGTGTCAATGAGCAGTTCTTC,CASSIGRGVNEQFF
-,TRBV6-1,-,TRBJ1-1,TGTGCCAGCAGTAGGGCGGGCGCGGGCACTGAAGCTTTCTTT,CASSRAGAGTEAFF
TRBD2,TRBV9,-,TRBJ2-5,TGTGCCAGCAGCCCCCGGGGGGGTCTGTACCAAGAGACCCAGTACTTC,CASSPRGGLYQETQYF
-,TRBV19,-,TRBJ1-1,TGTGCCAGTAGTTCATCAAGAGGAGGGACTGAGAGTTTTGAAGCTTTCTTT,CASSSSRGGTESFEAFF
-,TRBV5-1,-,TRBJ2-2,TGCGCCAGCAGCTTGGGACTAGCGAACACCGGGGAGCTGTTTTTT,CASSLGLANTGELFF
TRBD1,TRBV2,-,TRBJ2-6,TGTGCCAGCAGCGACAGGGTCTCTGGGGCCAACGTCCTGACTTTC,CASSDRVSGANVLTF
-,TRBV11-2,once,TRBJ1-4,TGTGCCAGCAGCTCGACTCCGGGGGTTAGGGAAAAACTGTTTTTT,CASSSTPGVREKLFF
-,TRBV6-1,-,TRBJ1-5,TGTGCCAGCAGTGAAAGAGGCGGGCCCCAGCATTTT,CASSERGGPQHF
-,TRBV27,-,TRBJ2-1,TGTGCCAGCAGTTTAATAGGGAGCTACAATGAGCAGTTCTTC,CASSLIGSYNEQFF
TRBD2,TRBV12-5,-,TRBJ2-3,TGTGCTAGTGGGCCGACTAGCGGGATGACAGATACGCAGTATTTT,CASGPTSGMTDTQYF
-,TRBV7-2,-,TRBJ2-7,TGTGCCAGCAGCCCTGGGGTAGCGGAGAGCTCCTACGAGCAGTACTTC,CASSPGVAESSYEQYF
-,TRBV30,-,TRBJ1-3,TGTGCCTGGAGTCAAGCGGGCGCCATGACGGGAAACACCATATATTTT,CAWSQAGAMTGNTIYF
-,TRBV19,-,TRBJ2-5,TGTGCCAGTAGTATAGGTCTGGGCCTGTACCAAGAGACCCAGTACTTC,CASSIGLGLYQETQYF
-,TRBV18,-,TRBJ1-1,TGTGCCAGCTCACCACCTAAGGGACGGGGGGGGACTGAAGCTTTCTTT,CASSPPKGRGGTEAFF
-,TRBV2,-,TRBJ1-1,TGTGCCAGCAGTGAAGCGCGGGGTTTAAACACTGAAGCTTTCTTT,CASSEARGLNTEAFF
-,TRBV11-2,-,TRBJ1-2,TGTGCCAGCAGCTTAGCGCCCGGGGGGCGTATAATGGGTGGCTACACCTTC,CASSLAPGGRIMGGYTF
TRBD1,TRBV10-3,-,TRBJ1-1,TGTGCCATCAGAGGAACAGGGGCCACTGAAGCTTTCTTT,CAIRGTGATEAFF
TRBD2,TRBV9,-,TRBJ2-2,TGTGCCAGCAGCGTATCTAGCGGGAGCGGGGAGCTGTTTTTT,CASSVSSGSGELFF
-,TRBV7-9,-,TRBJ2-3,TGTGCCAGCAGCCCACTAGACGAGGGCACAGATACGCAGTATTTT,CASSPLDEGTDTQYF
TRBD2,TRBV5-1,-,TRBJ2-5,TGCGCCAGCAGCTTGACTAGCGGGCAAGAGACCCAGTACTTC,CASSLTSGQETQYF
-,TRBV11-3,-,TRBJ2-7,TGTGCCAGCAGCTCCGGGACTTCCTACGAGCAGTACTTC,CASSSGTSYEQYF
-,TRBV6-5,-,TRBJ2-1,TGTGCCAGCAGTTACTCTCTCCGGGGCTACAATGAGCAGTTCTTC,CASSYSLRGYNEQFF
-,TRBV30,-,TRBJ1-5,TGTGCCTGGAGTGTTCAGGGTAAAGGCGGCAATCAGCCCCAGCATTTT,CAWSVQGKGGNQPQHF
-,TRBV10-3,-,TRBJ2-7,TGTGCCATCAGTGAGTCCACGGGGACTTTATACGAGCAGTACTTC,CAISESTGTLYEQYF
-,TRBV10-1,-,TRBJ1-5,TGCGCCAGCAGGTTCCCGACGGGGGGGCGACGACAGCCCCAGCATTTT,CASRFPTGGRRQPQHF
-,TRBV4-1,-,TRBJ1-5,TGCGCCAGCAGCCAAACAGGGCTTAGCAATCAGCCCCAGCATTTT,CASSQTGLSNQPQHF
-,TRBV21-1,-,TRBJ1-1,TGTGCCAGCAGAATTCGCACTGAAGCTTTCTTT,CASRIRTEAFF
-,TRBV6-1,-,TRBJ1-1,TGTGCCAGCAGTGACGCAGGGATTGCTTTCTTT,CASSDAGIAFF
-,TRBV6-1,-,TRBJ1-5,TGTGCCAGCGGGGTCGTAATACAGGATCAGCCCCAGCATTTT,CASGVVIQDQPQHF
-,TRBV28,-,TRBJ1-6,TGTGCCGCCAGGGAGGGTAATTCACCCCTCCACTTT,CAAREGNSPLHF
-,TRBV5-5,once,TRBJ2-7,TGTGCCAGCAGCGGCCGTTACGAGCAGTACTTC,CASSGRYEQYF
-,TRBV7-3,-,TRBJ1-2,TGTGCCAGCACCCATGGCAACTATGGCTACACCTTC,CASTHGNYGYTF
TRBD1,TRBV11-3,few,TRBJ1-3,TGTGCCAGCAGCCACAGGGGCTCTGGAAACACCATATATTTT,CASSHRGSGNTIYF
TRBD2,TRBV10-2,once,TRBJ2-7,TGCGCCAGCCGCCGAACTAGCGGGACCTACGAGCAGTACTTC,CASRRTSGTYEQYF